One and the same sample provided the 20 T cell receptor beta chains below, sequenced in a study of T cell repertoires in cytomegalovirus infection. TCRdb ran MiXCR on the reads and lists one entry per CDR3 protein. The repertoire includes approximately 590,000 distinct CDR3 sequences, just under 40% of them detected once, and about 48% sits in the top ten. Their antigen targets remain unknown. The sample was cultured PBMCs, taken from culture after CMV antigen stimulation. The origin of the receptors is a human donor in good health (CMV status not recorded). Some clones in this sample may be carry-over from other donors' samples.

This clonotype was counted at least ten times. This chain joins TRBV6-1 and TRBJ1-1, with unresolved D. Germline CDR1 reads MNHNS; CDR2 reads SASEGT. V lost 8 bases and J 1 base, leaving 5 bases between the germline ends. The CDR3 consists of 11 residues. The CDR3 protein is CASGRNTEAFF. CDR3 nucleotide sequence: TGTGCCAGCGGCAGGAACACTGAAGCTTTCTTT.

This clonotype showed up just once. The chain recombines TRBV7-9 with TRBJ2-5, with TRBD1 matching 7 bases. Germline CDR1 is SEHNR and CDR2 is FQNEAQ (reference sequence). J lost 2 bases, V lost 1 base, and 7 bases had no gene match. This CDR3 spans 16 amino acids. The CDR3 nucleotides are TGTGCCAGCAGCTTAGATGTGACAGGGAATCAAGAGACCCAGTACTTC. This gives the protein CASSLDVTGNQETQYF.

Regarding this clonotype: Mismatch with germline at one junction end may stem from a read error. J is TRBJ1-2 and V is TRBV20-1; maybe TRBD1 (5 bases). Germline-derived CDR1 and CDR2 are DFQATT and SNEGSKA (reference sequence). This CDR3 has 14 residues. In DNA, the CDR3 is TGTACCCCCTCGAGGGACGGGGACGACTATGGCTACACCTTC. It is translated as CTPSRDGDDYGYTF.

This clonotype has just a few counts. The V gene is TRBV2, the J gene TRBJ2-1; 7 positions agree with TRBD1. Germline values: CDR1 SNHLY, CDR2 FYNNEI. The CDR3 spans 14 residues. Germline trimming cut 6 bases from V and 3 bases from J; bases unmatched to any gene: 5. CDR3 residues: CASRRDRYYNEQFF. The DNA of the CDR3 is TGTGCCAGCAGACGGGACAGATACTACAATGAGCAGTTCTTC.

In this sample, this clonotype turned up a few times. The J gene is TRBJ2-3, the V gene TRBV7-8; 10 bases line up with TRBD2. This CDR3 is built from 19 residues. The junction had 11 bases not matched to a gene; V was cut back by 2 bases and J by 0 bases. Germline V gene sequence: CDR1 SGHVS, CDR2 FQNEAQ. CDR3 sequence reads: CASSLLGLAETISTDTQYF. CDR3 bases: TGTGCCAGCAGCTTACTCGGACTAGCGGAAACCATTAGCACAGATACGCAGTATTTT.

The J gene is TRBJ1-5, the V gene TRBV5-6; 7 positions agree with TRBD1. The CDR3 loop spans 16 amino acids. With 4 bases clipped from V and 4 bases from J, the junction kept 11 bases outside the gene matches. Germline-derived CDR1 and CDR2 are SGHDT and YYEEEE. The CDR3 protein is CASSNGKGQRNQPQHF. CDR3 nucleotide sequence: TGTGCCAGCAGCAATGGCAAGGGACAGAGAAATCAGCCCCAGCATTTT.

The chain joins TRBV12-3 or TRBV12-4 to TRBJ2-5; D unclear. The CDR3 runs 13 residues. V was trimmed by 10 bases and J by 5 bases, leaving 17 bases between them. The CDR3 nucleotides are TGTGCCATCGCCACCTACCTGGGGGAGACCCAGTACTTC. Protein sequence: CAIATYLGETQYF.

This clonotype was counted a few times. This rearrangement joins TRBV12-3 or TRBV12-4 to TRBJ2-3; TRBD2 matches 11 bases. J lost 2 bases, V lost 5 bases, and 9 bases had no gene match. There are 17 residues in the CDR3. CDR3 coding DNA: TGTGCCAGCAGTCGCAGAATTAGCGGGGGGGCCACAGATACGCAGTATTTT. This translates into CASSRRISGGATDTQYF.

On this clonotype: A much bigger clone sits one base away, suggesting this may be a read error. This chain joins TRBV7-2 and TRBJ1-1; no reliable D call. Germline assignment: CDR1 SGHTA and CDR2 FQGNSA. The CDR3 sequence is 13 residues long. DNA for the CDR3: TGTGCCATCAGCTTAGCTTTGAACACTGAAGCTTTCTTT. Its protein is CAISLALNTEAFF.

This rearrangement joins TRBV7-2 to TRBJ1-4; no reliable D call. Trimming took off 3 bases at V and 8 bases at J, with 16 bases between the two ends. CDR3 length equals 15 residues. Germline values: CDR1 SGHTA, CDR2 FQGNSA. In DNA, the CDR3 is TGTGCCAGCAGCTTCCGAGCCACCTTCGGGGAAAAACTGTTTTTT. This sequence encodes CASSFRATFGEKLFF.

The chain has TRBV30 and TRBJ2-1; 10 positions match TRBD2. This CDR3 is 13 amino acids long. Trimming removed 3 bases from V and 5 bases from J; junction bases left unmatched: 1. Germline V CDR1 and CDR2: GTSNPN, SVGIG (reference sequence). CDR3 DNA sequence: TGTGCCTGGAGACTAGCGGGACACAATGAGCAGTTCTTC. It specifies CAWRLAGHNEQFF.

This clonotype was seen more than once but under ten times. This chain joins TRBV28 and TRBJ2-3; D may be TRBD2 (6 bases). This CDR3 is built from 19 residues. V was trimmed by 3 bases and J by 0 bases, leaving 22 bases between them. Germline loops: CDR1 MDHEN, CDR2 SYDVKM. The CDR3 reads CASSFPLKRAGRSTDTQYF. The CDR3 bases are TGTGCCAGCAGTTTCCCACTTAAAAGGGCGGGGAGGAGCACAGATACGCAGTATTTT.

The V gene is TRBV7-6, the J gene TRBJ1-5, with D possibly matching TRBD1 (6 bases). V was cut by 1 base and J by 9 bases, with 16 bases left in between. CDR1 is SGHVS, CDR2 FNYEAQ, per germline. The length of the CDR3 is 15 residues. CDR3 region: CASSLDREDDMPQHF. The DNA for the CDR3 is TGTGCCAGCAGCTTAGACAGGGAAGACGACATGCCCCAGCATTTT.

The gene calls are TRBV11-2 and TRBJ2-7, with D uncertain. Germline loops: CDR1 SGHAT, CDR2 FQNNGV. The CDR3 is 13 residues long. V lost 4 bases and J 5 bases, leaving 12 bases between the germline ends. The CDR3 sequence is CASSSYVRDEQYF. The CDR3 nucleotides read TGTGCCAGCAGCTCGTACGTACGGGACGAGCAGTACTTC.

This chain links TRBV7-2 with TRBJ2-1; D is possibly TRBD2 (5 bases). Trimming pared 2 bases from V and 0 bases from J, leaving 8 bases between. Per the germline V gene, CDR1 is SGHTA and CDR2 is FQGNSA. CDR3 length equals 15 residues. CDR3 residues: CASSLKGSSYNEQFF. The CDR3 DNA reads TGTGCCAGCAGCTTAAAAGGGAGCTCCTACAATGAGCAGTTCTTC.

This chain connects TRBV30 to TRBJ1-2; D gene ambiguous. CDR3 length equals 11 residues. V was cut by 1 base and J by 8 bases, with 8 bases left in between. The germline V gene has CDR1 GTSNPN and CDR2 SVGIG (reference sequence). The CDR3 nucleotides are TGTGCCTGGAGTGAGGTGGGCGGCTACACCTTC. Translation gives CAWSEVGGYTF.

The rearrangement links TRBV6-6 to TRBJ2-6; tentative D call: TRBD2 (6 bases). Germline V gene sequence: CDR1 MNHNY, CDR2 SVGAGI (reference sequence). This CDR3 has 15 residues. V shed 11 bases and J shed 0 bases, with 14 bases lying between them. The CDR3 sequence is CASRRVSSGANVLTF. CDR3 DNA sequence: TGTGCCTCTAGGAGGGTGAGCTCTGGGGCCAACGTCCTGACTTTC.

This clonotype was seen more than once but under ten times. This chain joins TRBV12-3 or TRBV12-4 and TRBJ2-2; weak D call: TRBD2 (6 bases). V was cut by 4 bases and J by 7 bases, with 7 bases left in between. The CDR3 sequence is 12 residues long. Here the CDR3 reads CASSWGVGELFF. CDR3 sequence (DNA): TGTGCCAGCAGTTGGGGGGTCGGGGAGCTGTTTTTT.

This clonotype was counted only a few times. This chain uses TRBV3-1 with TRBJ1-1; a weak D match, TRBD1 (6 bases). This CDR3 region has 13 residues. Germline loops: CDR1 LGHDT, CDR2 YNNKEL (reference sequence). Trimming removed 1 base from V and 10 bases from J, with 13 bases in between. This CDR3 reads CASSQGQPDRAFF. CDR3 DNA sequence: TGTGCCAGCAGCCAAGGGCAGCCGGACAGAGCTTTCTTT.

The genes are TRBV7-9 and TRBJ1-1, with D tentatively TRBD1 (5 bases). The CDR3 covers 14 residues. Germline V lookup: CDR1 SEHNR, CDR2 FQNEAQ (reference sequence). Between the trimmed V and J ends, which lost 4 bases and 3 bases, there was a span of 12 bases. This chain's CDR3 is CASSYNGGYTEAFF. DNA for the CDR3: TGTGCCAGCAGCTACAACGGGGGGTACACTGAAGCTTTCTTT.